This record looks at one T cell receptor beta chain sequence and its context. V trimming: 5 bases; J trimming: 6 bases; junction bases outside the gene matches: 19. Germline V gene sequence: CDR1 SGHTA, CDR2 FQGTGA. CDR3 length equals 19 residues. Patients aged 18 to 65 had newly diagnosed hyperthyroidism of under 2 months' duration. It was uncontrolled infection, other autoimmune disease, pregnancy or lactation that excluded patients. Diagnoses were established using clinical symptoms, serum thyroxine and TRAb, thyroid ultrasound and orbital computed tomography. An approximately 10 ml volume of fresh peripheral blood provided the PBMCs. This specimen comes from a study of T cells in Graves' hyperthyroidism and ophthalmopathy. The TCR beta CDR3 regions underwent amplification using RNA transcripts as the source. The study used the HTBI primer set for a first-round RT-PCR of the TCR CDR3. TCRdb re-called the multiplex PCR reads through MiXCR, storing one row per CDR3 protein. This sample has some 500,000 distinct CDR3 sequences, with around 15% found just once.

This sequence joins TRBV7-3 and TRBJ1-6; 7 nucleotides agree with TRBD1. The sample was blood. This clonotype originated in a woman in her late teens or twenties with Graves' hyperthyroidism. The CDR3 bases are TGTGCCAGCAGCCGCTTCGGGACAGTCGGACGTCTCCCTAATTCACCCCTCCACTTT. It yields the protein CASSRFGTVGRLPNSPLHF.